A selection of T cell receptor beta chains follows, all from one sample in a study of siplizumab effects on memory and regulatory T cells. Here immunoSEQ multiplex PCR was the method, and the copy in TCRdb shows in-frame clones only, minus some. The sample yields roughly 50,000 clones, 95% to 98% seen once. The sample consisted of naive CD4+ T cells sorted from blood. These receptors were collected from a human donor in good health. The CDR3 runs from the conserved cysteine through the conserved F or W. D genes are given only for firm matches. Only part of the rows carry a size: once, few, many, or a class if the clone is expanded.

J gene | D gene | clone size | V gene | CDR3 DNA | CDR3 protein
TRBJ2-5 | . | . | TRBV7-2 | TGTGCCAGCAGCTTAGCGGCCGAGGGGACCCAGTACTTC | CASSLAAEGTQYF
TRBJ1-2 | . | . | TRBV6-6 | TGTGCCAGCAGTTACTCGCGAGGGGGTGGATATGGCTACACCTTC | CASSYSRGGGYGYTF
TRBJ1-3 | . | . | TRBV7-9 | TGTGCCAGCAGCCCCCAGGGGAATGGAAACACCATATATTTT | CASSPQGNGNTIYF
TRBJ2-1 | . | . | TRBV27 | TGTGCCAGCAGTTTCGGACAACATGCGAATGAGCAGTTCTTC | CASSFGQHANEQFF
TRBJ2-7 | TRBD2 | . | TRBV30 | TGTGCCTGGAGAGTTGAGGGGAGGGCCACCTACGAGCAGTACTTC | CAWRVEGRATYEQYF
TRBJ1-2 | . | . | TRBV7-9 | TGTGCCAGCAGTAACAGGGCTAACTATGGCTACACCTTC | CASSNRANYGYTF
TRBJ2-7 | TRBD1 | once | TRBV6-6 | TGTGCCAGCAGTTACGTCGAGCAGGGGGTTTACGAGCAGTACTTC | CASSYVEQGVYEQYF
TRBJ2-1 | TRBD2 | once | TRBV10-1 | TGCGCCACCTTAGGGGAAGCGGGAAAGGGATACAATGAGCAGTTCTTC | CATLGEAGKGYNEQFF
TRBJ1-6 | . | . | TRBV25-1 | TGTGCCAGCAGCCCGGGCAGACCACCCCTCCACTTT | CASSPGRPPLHF
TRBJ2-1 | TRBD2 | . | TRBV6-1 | TGTGCCAGCAGTTCCAGCGGGAGGGCCGAGTTCTTC | CASSSSGRAEFF
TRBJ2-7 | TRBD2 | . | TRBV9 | TGTGCCAGCAGCCCCGGGACTAGCGTTCCCTACGAGCAGTACTTC | CASSPGTSVPYEQYF
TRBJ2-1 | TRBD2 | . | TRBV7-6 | TGTGCCAGCAGCCCCTTTACTAGCGGGACGTACAATGAGCAGTTCTTC | CASSPFTSGTYNEQFF
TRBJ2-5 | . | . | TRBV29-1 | TGCAGCGTTGAAGCTACAAGCCGGCAAGAGACCCAGTACTTC | CSVEATSRQETQYF
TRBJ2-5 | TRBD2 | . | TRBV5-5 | TGTGCCAGCAGCCTACTAGCGGGAGTAGAGACCCAGTACTTC | CASSLLAGVETQYF
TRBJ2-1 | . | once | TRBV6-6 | TGTGCCAGCAGTTACTCCGGCAGGGGGGTCAATGAGCAGTTCTTC | CASSYSGRGVNEQFF
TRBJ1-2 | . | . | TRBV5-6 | TGTGCCAGCAGTCGAGAAGCCCCGCCAGAAAGGTGGGTCTATGGCTACACCTTC | CASSREAPPERWVYGYTF
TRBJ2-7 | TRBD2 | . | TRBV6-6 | TGTGCCAGCAGTTCCCGGGAGGCTACACGGGAGCAGTACTTC | CASSSREATREQYF
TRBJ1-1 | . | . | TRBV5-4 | TGTGCCAGCAGCTTCGTGGGCAGGAACACTGAAGCTTTCTTT | CASSFVGRNTEAFF
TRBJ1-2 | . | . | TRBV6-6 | TGTGCCAGCAGTGCCGACATAAACTATGGCTACACCTTC | CASSADINYGYTF
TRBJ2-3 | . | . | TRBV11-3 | TGTGCCAGCAGCTTAGGCGGCGCTATCGCAGATACGCAGTATTTT | CASSLGGAIADTQYF
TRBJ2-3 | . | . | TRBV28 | TGTGCCAGCAGGAGCCCGGGAACGCATACGCAGTATTTT | CASRSPGTHTQYF
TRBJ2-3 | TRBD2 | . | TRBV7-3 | TGTGCCAGCAGCTTTCGCGGGGGTACCACAGATACGCAGTATTTT | CASSFRGGTTDTQYF
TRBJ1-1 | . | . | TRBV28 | TGTGCAACGGGCGGGAACACTGAAGCTTTCTTT | CATGGNTEAFF
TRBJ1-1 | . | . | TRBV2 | TGTGCCAGCAGGAAGACAGGATCGGACACTGAAGCTTTCTTT | CASRKTGSDTEAFF
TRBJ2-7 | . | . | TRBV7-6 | TGTGCCAGCAGCTTAGCGCACAGCACCTACGAGCAGTACTTC | CASSLAHSTYEQYF
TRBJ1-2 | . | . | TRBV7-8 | TGTGCCAGCAGCTTAGCGCGCACGGATACTTATGGCTACACCTTC | CASSLARTDTYGYTF
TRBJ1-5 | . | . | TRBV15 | TGTGCCACCAAGGTTCACAGCTCCAATCAGCCCCAGCATTTT | CATKVHSSNQPQHF
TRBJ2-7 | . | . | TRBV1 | TGCACCAGCAGCCCAGGACTAGCGGGAGCTCCTTTCTACGAGCAGTACTTC | CTSSPGLAGAPFYEQYF
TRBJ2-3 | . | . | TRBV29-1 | TGCAGCGTTGAAGTTTACCGTCGGGTTGATACGCAGTATTTT | CSVEVYRRVDTQYF
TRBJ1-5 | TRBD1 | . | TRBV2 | TGTGCCAGCAGGGGGACAGGGGGCAATCAGCCCCAGCATTTT | CASRGTGGNQPQHF
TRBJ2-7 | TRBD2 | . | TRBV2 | TGTGCCAGCAGACCTAGTGGGAGGGCCGACGAGCAGTACTTC | CASRPSGRADEQYF
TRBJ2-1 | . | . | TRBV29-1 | TGCAGCGTTGAAATGGGGGACTACAATGAGCAGTTCTTC | CSVEMGDYNEQFF
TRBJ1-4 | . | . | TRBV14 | TGTGCCAGCAGCCAGGGCGGCGCCCGGGGTGAAAAACTGTTTTTT | CASSQGGARGEKLFF
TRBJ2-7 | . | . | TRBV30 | TGTGCCTGGAGTAGACCCTACGAGCAGTACTTC | CAWSRPYEQYF
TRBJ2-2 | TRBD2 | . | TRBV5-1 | TGCGCCAGCAGCCAGACTAGCTGGGGTCACGGGGAGCTGTTTTTT | CASSQTSWGHGELFF
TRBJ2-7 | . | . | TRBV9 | TGTGCCAGCAGCGTAGAAAGGGGATCCTACGAGCAGTACTTC | CASSVERGSYEQYF
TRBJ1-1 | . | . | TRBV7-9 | TGTGCCAGCAGCTTGGGGGAGGGCACTGAAGCTTTCTTT | CASSLGEGTEAFF
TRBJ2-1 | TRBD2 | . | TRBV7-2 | TGTGCCAGCAGCTTAGGGCTAGCGGGAGTTCAAGAGCAGTTCTTC | CASSLGLAGVQEQFF
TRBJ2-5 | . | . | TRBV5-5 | TGTGCCAGCAGCTTGGCAGGGCAATTTGAGACCCAGTACTTC | CASSLAGQFETQYF
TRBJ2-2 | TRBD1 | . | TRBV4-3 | TGCGCCAGCAGCCAAGATAGGACAGGGCTGCGCACCGGGGAGCTGTTTTTT | CASSQDRTGLRTGELFF